The source of this T cell receptor (beta chain) is a study of blood T cell repertoires in COVID-19. Libraries were prepared by immunoSEQ multiplex PCR; TCRdb keeps only in-frame clonotypes and omits some of them. The data contain some 120,000 clones, more than 90% of them seen just once; the ten biggest clones take up around 4.6%. Recruited during active infection, patients (from Seattle) were subsequently followed longitudinally. The germline gives CDR1 LNHDA, CDR2 SQIVND (reference sequence). CDR3 size: 16 residues. With V trimmed by 4 bases and J by 1 base, 9 bases remained unmatched. The rearrangement joins TRBV19 to TRBJ1-1, with 7 bases that match TRBD1. This clonotype originated in a man aged 55-75 years with COVID-19, enrolled during active disease. The sequencing input was peripheral blood. CDR3 nucleotide sequence: TGTGCCAGTAGTACCCTGAGAGGACAGGCGAACACTGAAGCTTTCTTT. Amino acid sequence: CASSTLRGQANTEAFF. The full variable domain, its missing parts supplied by reference TRBV19 and TRBJ1-1, is DGGITQSPKYLFRKEGQNVTLSCEQNLNHDAMYWYRQDPGQGLRLIYYSQIVNDFQKGDIAEGYSVSREKKESFPLTVTSAQKNPTAFYLCASSTLRGQANTEAFFGQGTRLTVV.